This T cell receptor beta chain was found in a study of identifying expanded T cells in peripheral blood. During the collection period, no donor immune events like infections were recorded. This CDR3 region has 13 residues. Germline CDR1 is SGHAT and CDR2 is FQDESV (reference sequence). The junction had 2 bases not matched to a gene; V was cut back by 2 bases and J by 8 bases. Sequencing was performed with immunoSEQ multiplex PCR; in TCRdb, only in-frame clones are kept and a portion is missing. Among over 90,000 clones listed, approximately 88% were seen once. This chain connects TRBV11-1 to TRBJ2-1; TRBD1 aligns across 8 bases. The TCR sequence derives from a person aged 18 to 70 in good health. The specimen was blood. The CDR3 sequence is CASSLQGAHEQFF. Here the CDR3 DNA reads TGTGCCAGCAGCTTACAGGGGGCCCATGAGCAGTTCTTC. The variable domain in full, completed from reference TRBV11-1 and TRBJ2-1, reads EAEVAQSPRYKITEKSQAVAFWCDPISGHATLYWYRQILGQGPELLVQFQDESVVDDSQLPKDRFSAERLKGVDSTLKIQPAELGDSAMYLCASSLQGAHEQFFGPGTRLTVL.